This T cell receptor (beta chain) was captured by sequencing in a study of CD8+CD57+ T cells in acquired aplastic anemia. Profiling of TCR beta VDJ combinations and CDR3 sequences used genomic DNA as template. Each CDR3 protein gets one entry after TCRdb re-called the reads with MiXCR. The sample records 150,000 or so distinct CDR3 sequences, roughly 48% being singletons. Previously, flow cytometry had revealed CD8+CD57+ cell expansion in the patients chosen for sequencing. From germline, CDR1 is ENHRY and CDR2 SYGVKD. V lost 8 bases and J lost 6; bases outside the gene matches: 5. CDR3 length: 13 amino acids.

This TCR came from a human donor with aplastic anemia. Sequenced material: sorted CD4+, CD8+, or CD8+CD57+ T cells (not recorded which) from PBMCs. The V and J genes are TRBV10-3 and TRBJ2-1; 9 bases fit TRBD2. CDR3 bases: TGTGCCATCCGCGGGGGGGCCGGCAATGAGCAGTTCTTC. Its protein product is CAIRGGAGNEQFF.